The clone carrying this T cell receptor (beta chain) was detected many times. Arm-PCR of CDR3 regions and iRepertoire HTBI primers were the basis on which TCR beta libraries were built. Each CDR3 protein gets one entry after TCRdb re-called the multiplex PCR reads with MiXCR. Of 450,000 to 600,000 distinct CDR3 sequences in the sample, approximately 13% were seen once. As for time point: newly diagnosed GD, antithyroid drugs for less than 3 months. PBMCs were the source of the RNA used for TCR sequencing. This specimen belongs to a study of regulatory T cells in long-lasting Graves disease. From germline, CDR1 is SNHLY and CDR2 FYNNEI. This CDR3 has 12 amino acids. V was shortened by 8 bases and J by 10 bases, with 12 bases between the two germline ends. The same sample was also used in a study of T cells in Graves' hyperthyroidism and ophthalmopathy.

Sequenced here: peripheral blood mononuclear cells (PBMCs), sampled at new diagnosis, from a patient treated with antithyroid drugs. The rearrangement links TRBV2 to TRBJ1-6, with D possibly TRBD1 on 6 matching bases. The sequence came from a man aged 25 to 45 with Graves disease. The CDR3 protein is CASGKGHSPLHF. The CDR3 DNA follows: TGTGCCAGCGGGAAGGGACACTCACCCCTCCACTTT.